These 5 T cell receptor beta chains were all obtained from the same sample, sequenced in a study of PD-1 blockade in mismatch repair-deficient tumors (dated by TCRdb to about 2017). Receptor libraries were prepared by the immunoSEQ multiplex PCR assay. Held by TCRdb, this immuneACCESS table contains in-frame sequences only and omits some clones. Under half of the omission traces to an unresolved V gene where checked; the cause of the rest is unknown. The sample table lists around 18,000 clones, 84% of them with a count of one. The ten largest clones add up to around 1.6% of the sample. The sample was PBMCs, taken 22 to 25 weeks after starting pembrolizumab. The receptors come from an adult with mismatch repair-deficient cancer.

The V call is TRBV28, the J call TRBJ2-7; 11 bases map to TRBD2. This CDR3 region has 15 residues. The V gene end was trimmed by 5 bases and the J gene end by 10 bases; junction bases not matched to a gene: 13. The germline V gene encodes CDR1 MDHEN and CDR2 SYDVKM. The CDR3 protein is CASSPGASGRYQQYF. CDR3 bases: TGTGCCAGCAGTCCCGGGGCTAGCGGGAGGTACCAACAGTACTTC.

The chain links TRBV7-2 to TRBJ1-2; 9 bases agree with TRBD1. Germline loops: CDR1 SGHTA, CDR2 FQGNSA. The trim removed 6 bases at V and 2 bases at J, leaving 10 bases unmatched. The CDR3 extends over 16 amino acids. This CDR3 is CASSTTGGVLNYGYTF. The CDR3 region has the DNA TGTGCCAGCAGTACAACAGGGGGCGTTTTAAACTATGGCTACACCTTC.

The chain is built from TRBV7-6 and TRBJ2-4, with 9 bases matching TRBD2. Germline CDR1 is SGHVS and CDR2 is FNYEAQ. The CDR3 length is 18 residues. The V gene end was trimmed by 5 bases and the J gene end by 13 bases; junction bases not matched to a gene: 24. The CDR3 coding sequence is TGTGCCAGCAGCCAGCAGTCCGTCGCTAGCGGGACAGTTACGGAACAGTACTTC. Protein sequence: CASSQQSVASGTVTEQYF.

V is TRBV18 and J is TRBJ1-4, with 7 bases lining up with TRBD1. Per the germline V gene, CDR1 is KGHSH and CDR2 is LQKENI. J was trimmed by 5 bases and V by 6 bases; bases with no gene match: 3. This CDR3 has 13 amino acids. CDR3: CASSPGQNEKLFF. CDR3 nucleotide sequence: TGTGCCAGCTCGCCGGGACAGAATGAAAAACTGTTTTTT.

The CDR3 DNA reads as TGTGCCAGCAGCAATCAGGGAGGTGGGATAGAGACCCAGTACTTC. It encodes CASSNQGGGIETQYF. The rearrangement joins TRBV2 to TRBJ2-5; weak D call: TRBD2 (6 bases). CDR1 and CDR2 from the germline V gene are SNHLY and FYNNEI. Trimming took off 6 bases at V and 4 bases at J, with 18 bases between the two ends. The CDR3 extends over 15 amino acids.